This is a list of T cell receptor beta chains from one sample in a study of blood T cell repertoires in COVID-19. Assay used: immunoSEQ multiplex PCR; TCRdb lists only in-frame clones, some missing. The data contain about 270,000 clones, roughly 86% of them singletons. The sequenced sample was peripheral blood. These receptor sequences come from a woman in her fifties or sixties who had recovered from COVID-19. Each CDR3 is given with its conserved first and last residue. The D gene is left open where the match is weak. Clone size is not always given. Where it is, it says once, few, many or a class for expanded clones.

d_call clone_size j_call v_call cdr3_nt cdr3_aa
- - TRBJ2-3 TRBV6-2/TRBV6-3 TGTGCCAGCAGCGACGACGGGTATACGCAGTATTTT CASSDDGYTQYF
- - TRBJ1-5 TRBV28 TGTGCCAGCAGTTTTCCCCACAGCTATCAGCCCCAGCATTTT CASSFPHSYQPQHF
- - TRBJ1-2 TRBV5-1 TGCGCCAGCAGCTCTGGACAGCCTAACTATGGCTACACCTTC CASSSGQPNYGYTF
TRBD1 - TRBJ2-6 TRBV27 TGTGCCAGCAGTATCAGGGGGCTTGGGGCCAACGTCCTGACTTTC CASSIRGLGANVLTF
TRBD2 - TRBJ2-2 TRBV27 TGTGCCAGCAGTTTCTCTGGACTAGCGGGGGGTTGGGAGCTGTTTTTT CASSFSGLAGGWELFF
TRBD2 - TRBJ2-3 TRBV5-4 TGTGCCAGCAGCACCAAGCGGGGGGGCGGAGATACGCAGTATTTT CASSTKRGGGDTQYF
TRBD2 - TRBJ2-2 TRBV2 TGTGCCAGCAGGAGACTAGCGGGGAACACCGGGGAGCTGTTTTTT CASRRLAGNTGELFF
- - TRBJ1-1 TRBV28 TGTGCCAGCAGTTTGCCGGGTACCACTGAAGCTTTCTTT CASSLPGTTEAFF
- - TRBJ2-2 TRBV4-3 TGCGCCAGCAGCCCGGAGCCTGACAGTACGAACACCGGGGAGCTGTTTTTT CASSPEPDSTNTGELFF
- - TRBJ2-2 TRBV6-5 TGTGCCACCTCTCTTAACACCGGGGAGCTGTTTTTT CATSLNTGELFF
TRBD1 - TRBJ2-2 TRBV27 TGTGCCAGCAGTTTCTGGCAGGGGGTGAGCGGGGAGCTGTTTTTT CASSFWQGVSGELFF
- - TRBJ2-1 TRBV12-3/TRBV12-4 TGTGCCAGCAGTTTCCTCCGCGGGAATGAGCAGTTCTTC CASSFLRGNEQFF
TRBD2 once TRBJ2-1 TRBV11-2 TGTGCCAGCAGCTTAGATCGACTAGCGGGTTACAATGAGCAGTTCTTC CASSLDRLAGYNEQFF
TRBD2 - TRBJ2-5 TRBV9 TGTGCCAGCAGCGTAATAGCGGGGGGCCAAGAGACCCAGTACTTC CASSVIAGGQETQYF
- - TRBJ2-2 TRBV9 TGTGCCAGCAGCGTAGGTACAGCCGGGGAGCTGTTTTTT CASSVGTAGELFF
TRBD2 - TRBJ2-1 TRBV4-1 TGCGCCAGCAGCCAAGAGCTAGCGGGGGGGCCGGGGTTCTTC CASSQELAGGPGFF
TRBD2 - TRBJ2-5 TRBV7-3 TGTGCCAGCAGCGCGGGACTAGCGGGAACCCAGTACTTC CASSAGLAGTQYF
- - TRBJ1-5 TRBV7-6 TGTGCCAGCAGCTTCAGTCTGACTCGGAACAATCAGCCCCAGCATTTT CASSFSLTRNNQPQHF
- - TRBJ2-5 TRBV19 TGTGCCAGTAGTATCGTACAGCAAGAGACCCAGTACTTC CASSIVQQETQYF
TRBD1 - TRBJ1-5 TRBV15 TGTGCCACCAGCGGATCCACCGGGACAGTCAATCAGCCCCAGCATTTT CATSGSTGTVNQPQHF
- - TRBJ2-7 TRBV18 TGTGCCAGCTCACCTATTCTGTACGAGCAGTACTTC CASSPILYEQYF
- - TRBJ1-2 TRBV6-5 TGTGCCAGCAGTTTACAGGGAGGGTATGGCTACACCTTC CASSLQGGYGYTF
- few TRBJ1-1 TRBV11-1 TGTGCCAGCAGCTACACTACACGGGGGAGGACTGAAGCTTTCTTT CASSYTTRGRTEAFF
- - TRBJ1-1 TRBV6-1 TGTGCCAGCAGTGAACGGTCCGCGGGAGGCGAAGCTTTCTTT CASSERSAGGEAFF
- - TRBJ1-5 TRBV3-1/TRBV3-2 TGTGCCAGCAGCCACGCCTACTATCAGCCCCAGCATTTT CASSHAYYQPQHF
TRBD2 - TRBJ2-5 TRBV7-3 TGTGCCAGCAGTCGGAGCGGGGGGCAAGAGACCCAGTACTTC CASSRSGGQETQYF
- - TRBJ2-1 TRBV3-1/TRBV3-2 TGTGCCAGCAGCCAAGTGGTCGCTAGCTCCTACAATGAGCAGTTCTTC CASSQVVASSYNEQFF
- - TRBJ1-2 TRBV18 TGTGCCAGCTCACTTGACAGGCTAGATGGCTACACCTTC CASSLDRLDGYTF
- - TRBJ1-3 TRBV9 TGTGCCAGCAGCGTAGCCGGCTCTGGAAACACCATATATTTT CASSVAGSGNTIYF
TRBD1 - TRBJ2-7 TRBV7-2 TGTGCCAGCAGCTCGGACAGGCTTCCCTCCTACGAGCAGTACTTC CASSSDRLPSYEQYF
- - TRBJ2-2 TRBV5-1 TGCGCCAGCAGCCGGACCGGGACAAGCAGCACCGGGGAGCTGTTTTTT CASSRTGTSSTGELFF
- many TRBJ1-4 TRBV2 TGTGCCAGCGGGGCAGGGGTTAGTGAAAAACTGTTTTTT CASGAGVSEKLFF
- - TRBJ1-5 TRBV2 TGTGCCAGCAAGGCGACAGATAGCAATCAGCCCCAGCATTTT CASKATDSNQPQHF
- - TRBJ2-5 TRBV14 TGTGCCAGCAGCCAAGCCGGGGATTGGACAGCAAAAGAGACCCAGTACTTC CASSQAGDWTAKETQYF
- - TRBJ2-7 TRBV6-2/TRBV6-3 TGTGCCAGCAGTTACTGGCCGTTCAGGGAGCAGTACTTC CASSYWPFREQYF
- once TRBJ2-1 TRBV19 TGTGCCAGTAGTCGGGCCCGGGGGACCAATGAGCAGTTCTTC CASSRARGTNEQFF
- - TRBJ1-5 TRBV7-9 TGTGCCAGCAGCTTAGACGGGGGTTTCAATCAGCCCCAGCATTTT CASSLDGGFNQPQHF
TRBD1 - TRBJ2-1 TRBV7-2 TGTGCCAGCAGCTACACCGGGACAGGCAATGAGCAGTTCTTC CASSYTGTGNEQFF
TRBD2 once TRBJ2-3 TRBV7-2 TGTGCCAGCAGCTTAGCCCCTAGCGGGGGGCTCAATACGCAGTATTTT CASSLAPSGGLNTQYF
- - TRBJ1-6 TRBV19 TGTGCCAGTAGTATAGGAGCAGGGGTTGATTCACCCCTCCACTTT CASSIGAGVDSPLHF
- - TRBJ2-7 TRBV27 TGTGCCAGCAGTTTCGGGCCGATAACAGGGTTCTCCTACGAGCAGTACTTC CASSFGPITGFSYEQYF
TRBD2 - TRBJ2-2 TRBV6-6 TGTGCCAGCAGTCTCCCGCAGCGGGGGGCAGTCACCGGGGAGCTGTTTTTT CASSLPQRGAVTGELFF
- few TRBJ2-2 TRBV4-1 TGCGCCAGCAGCCAAGGCGTGGGGCTGGTCGGGGAGCTGTTTTTT CASSQGVGLVGELFF
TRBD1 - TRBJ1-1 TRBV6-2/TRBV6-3 TGTGCCAGCAGCGGACAGGTGGTCACTGAAGCTTTCTTT CASSGQVVTEAFF
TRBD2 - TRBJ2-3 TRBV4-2 TGTGCCAGCAGCCGCGGACTAGCGGGGCAGAGACACTTATATACGCAGTATTTT CASSRGLAGQRHLYTQYF
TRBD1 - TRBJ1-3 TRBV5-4 TGTGCCAGCAGCGCGGGACAGAACTCTGGAAACACCATATATTTT CASSAGQNSGNTIYF
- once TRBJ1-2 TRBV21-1 TGTGCCAGCAGCAAAGGGGACAGGGTGGGAACTGTTTATGGCTACACCTTC CASSKGDRVGTVYGYTF
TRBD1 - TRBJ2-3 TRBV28 TGTGCCAGCAGTTTACCCGGACAGGTCACAGATACGCAGTATTTT CASSLPGQVTDTQYF
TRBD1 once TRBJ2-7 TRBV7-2 TGTGCCAGCAGCTTAGTGTTTACAGGGGGCGGCTACGAGCAGTACTTC CASSLVFTGGGYEQYF
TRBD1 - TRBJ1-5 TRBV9 TGTGCCAGCAGCCCTCAGGGGGTCGGGCCCCAGCATTTT CASSPQGVGPQHF
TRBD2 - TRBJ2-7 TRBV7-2 TGTGCCAGCAGCTTAGGACCGGGACTACGCTACGAGCAGTACTTC CASSLGPGLRYEQYF
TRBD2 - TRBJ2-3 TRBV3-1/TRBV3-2 TGTGCCAGCAGTTCCCTAGCGGGGGTTCCCTCGGGGACGCAGTATTTT CASSSLAGVPSGTQYF
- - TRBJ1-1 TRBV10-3 TGTGCCATCAGCCAGATGAACACTGAAGCTTTCTTT CAISQMNTEAFF